This is a list of T cell receptor beta chains from one sample in a study of cytomegalovirus exposure and HLA in healthy donors. TCRdb's copy holds only in-frame clones and misses some; the assay was immunoSEQ multiplex PCR. The data show 200,000 or so clones, about 90% seen once. Sequenced: PBMCs. The receptors stem from a woman younger than 30 in good health and CMV-seronegative. The CDR3 runs from the conserved cysteine through the conserved F or W. D genes are given only for firm matches. Expanded clones are given a class, and other clones once, few, many or no size at all.

D gene,J gene,V gene,clone size,CDR3 protein,CDR3 DNA
TRBD1,TRBJ1-5,TRBV5-1,NA,CASSLGQGSQPQHF,TGCGCCAGCAGCTTGGGACAGGGGAGTCAGCCCCAGCATTTT
NA,TRBJ1-5,TRBV5-6,NA,CASSLGQLGPQHF,TGTGCCAGCAGCTTGGGACAGTTGGGGCCCCAGCATTTT
NA,TRBJ1-2,TRBV27,NA,CASSLGLSNYGYTF,TGTGCCAGCAGTTTGGGACTCTCTAACTATGGCTACACCTTC
NA,TRBJ2-1,TRBV4-1,NA,CASSQAGGGQSEQFF,TGCGCCAGCAGCCAAGCGGGCGGGGGCCAGAGTGAGCAGTTCTTC
NA,TRBJ2-1,TRBV7-9,NA,CASSNRKGVVRFRFF,TGTGCCAGCAGCAATAGAAAGGGGGTGGTTAGGTTCCGGTTCTTC
NA,TRBJ1-1,TRBV7-9,NA,CASSLGAAEAFF,TGTGCCAGCAGCTTAGGGGCAGCTGAAGCTTTCTTT
TRBD1,TRBJ1-5,TRBV19,NA,CASSIDRVQPQHF,TGTGCCAGTAGTATCGACAGGGTACAGCCCCAGCATTTT
NA,TRBJ2-1,TRBV5-4,NA,CASSLGVNYNEQFF,TGTGCCAGCAGCTTAGGAGTTAACTACAATGAGCAGTTCTTC
TRBD2,TRBJ2-7,TRBV29-1,NA,CSVEGAPLLLAGGNYEQYF,TGCAGCGTTGAAGGGGCCCCACTACTACTAGCGGGAGGGAACTACGAGCAGTACTTC
TRBD1,TRBJ1-2,TRBV7-8,NA,CASSYDRGLYTF,TGTGCCAGCAGCTATGACAGGGGCCTCTACACCTTC
TRBD2,TRBJ2-1,TRBV9,NA,CASSVEPTSVNEQFF,TGTGCCAGCAGCGTAGAACCGACTAGCGTCAATGAGCAGTTCTTC
TRBD1,TRBJ2-7,TRBV5-1,NA,CASSQGQGGLEQYF,TGCGCCAGCAGCCAGGGACAGGGGGGCCTCGAGCAGTACTTC
TRBD1,TRBJ1-2,TRBV9,NA,CASSGGTGTGYTF,TGTGCCAGCAGCGGAGGGACAGGAACTGGCTACACCTTC
TRBD1,TRBJ1-5,TRBV4-1,NA,CASSQDQGARQPQHF,TGCGCCAGCAGCCAAGATCAGGGGGCTAGGCAGCCCCAGCATTTT
NA,TRBJ1-1,TRBV5-1,NA,CASSLVPGPAQNTEAFF,TGCGCCAGCAGCTTGGTTCCAGGCCCAGCTCAGAACACTGAAGCTTTCTTT
TRBD2,TRBJ2-5,TRBV11-1,NA,CASSLVGSGRARETQYF,TGTGCCAGCAGCTTAGTAGGTAGCGGGAGGGCCCGGGAGACCCAGTACTTC
NA,TRBJ1-6,TRBV6-1,NA,CASSEVGVNSPLHF,TGTGCCAGCAGTGAGGTGGGAGTCAATTCACCCCTCCACTTT
TRBD1,TRBJ2-1,TRBV7-8,NA,CASSLFRTGGDEQFF,TGTGCCAGCAGCTTATTTAGGACAGGGGGCGATGAGCAGTTCTTC
NA,TRBJ1-5,TRBV19,NA,CASSTVNQPQHF,TGTGCCAGTTCGACAGTCAATCAGCCCCAGCATTTT
TRBD2,TRBJ2-1,TRBV29-1,NA,CSVGTSGLVEQFF,TGCAGCGTCGGGACTAGCGGTTTAGTTGAGCAGTTCTTC
NA,TRBJ1-1,TRBV25-1,NA,CASSEGGVTEAFF,TGTGCCAGCAGTGAAGGGGGCGTCACTGAAGCTTTCTTT
TRBD1,TRBJ1-4,TRBV19,NA,CASSIPPGQGAEKLFF,TGTGCCAGTAGTATCCCACCGGGACAGGGTGCTGAAAAACTGTTTTTT
NA,TRBJ1-2,TRBV2,few,CASSERTPMGYTF,TGTGCCAGCAGTGAACGGACACCTATGGGCTACACCTTC
TRBD2,TRBJ2-1,TRBV7-9,NA,CASSSRTSGNEQFF,TGTGCCAGCAGCTCAAGGACTAGCGGGAATGAGCAGTTCTTC
NA,TRBJ2-7,TRBV7-2,NA,CASSVSGSYEQYF,TGTGCCAGCAGCGTAAGCGGCTCCTACGAGCAGTACTTC
TRBD1,TRBJ1-2,TRBV6-5,once,CASTYDLGGYGYTF,TGTGCCAGCACCTACGACCTAGGGGGCTACGGCTACACCTTC
NA,TRBJ2-7,TRBV10-3,NA,CAISPRRTKRYEQYF,TGTGCCATCTCCCCAAGACGGACTAAGAGGTACGAGCAGTACTTC
TRBD1,TRBJ1-1,TRBV7-9,NA,CASSLRGQGAGEAFF,TGTGCCAGCAGCTTAAGAGGGCAGGGGGCTGGTGAAGCTTTCTTT
NA,TRBJ1-4,TRBV25-1,NA,CATRGLREKLFF,TGTGCCACGAGGGGGTTGCGGGAAAAACTGTTTTTT
NA,TRBJ1-5,TRBV27,NA,CASPHPWREGNDNQPQHF,TGTGCCAGCCCTCATCCTTGGAGGGAGGGGAACGACAATCAGCCCCAGCATTTT
NA,TRBJ2-5,TRBV25-1,NA,CASRGAGWETQYF,TGTGCCAGCCGCGGGGCAGGTTGGGAGACCCAGTACTTC
NA,TRBJ2-1,TRBV7-3,few,CASSPDFSNEQFF,TGTGCCAGCAGCCCCGATTTCAGCAATGAGCAGTTCTTC
NA,TRBJ1-5,TRBV25-1,NA,CASSSQRAHNSNQPQHF,TGTGCCAGCAGTTCCCAGCGGGCCCACAATAGCAATCAGCCCCAGCATTTT
TRBD2,TRBJ2-5,TRBV5-1,NA,CASSPAGGFGETQYF,TGCGCCAGCAGCCCGGCCGGGGGGTTCGGTGAGACCCAGTACTTC
TRBD1,TRBJ2-5,TRBV5-1,NA,CASSPTGGVETQYF,TGCGCCAGCAGCCCTACAGGGGGCGTTGAGACCCAGTACTTC
NA,TRBJ1-3,TRBV7-9,NA,CASSFTTNSGNTIYF,TGTGCCAGCAGCTTTACAACGAACTCTGGAAACACCATATATTTT
NA,TRBJ2-7,TRBV28,once,CASRTGYEQYF,TGTGCCAGCAGAACGGGATACGAGCAGTACTTC
TRBD1,TRBJ2-7,TRBV10-2,once,CASSWQGANEQYF,TGCGCCAGCAGTTGGCAGGGGGCAAACGAGCAGTACTTC
NA,TRBJ1-4,TRBV28,NA,CASSFRQVNNEKLFF,TGTGCCAGCAGTTTCCGACAGGTGAACAATGAAAAACTGTTTTTT
NA,TRBJ1-1,TRBV7-8,NA,CASSLGGLDTEAFF,TGTGCCAGCAGCTTAGGGGGACTGGACACTGAAGCTTTCTTT